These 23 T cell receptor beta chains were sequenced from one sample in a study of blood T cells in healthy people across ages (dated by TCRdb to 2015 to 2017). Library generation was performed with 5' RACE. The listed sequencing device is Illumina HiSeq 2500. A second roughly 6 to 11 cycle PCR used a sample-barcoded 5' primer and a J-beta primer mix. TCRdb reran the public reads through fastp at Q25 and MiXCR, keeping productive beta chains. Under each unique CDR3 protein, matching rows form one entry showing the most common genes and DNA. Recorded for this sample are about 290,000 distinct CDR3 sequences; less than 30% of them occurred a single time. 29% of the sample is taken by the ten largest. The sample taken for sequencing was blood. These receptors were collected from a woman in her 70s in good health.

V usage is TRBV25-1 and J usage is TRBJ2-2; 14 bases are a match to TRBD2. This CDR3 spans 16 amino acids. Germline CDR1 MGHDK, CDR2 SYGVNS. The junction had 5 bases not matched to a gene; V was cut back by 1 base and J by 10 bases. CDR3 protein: CASSEWGTSGSEELFF. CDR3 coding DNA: TGTGCCAGCAGTGAATGGGGGACTAGCGGGAGCGAGGAGCTGTTTTTT.

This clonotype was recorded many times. CDR3 in amino acids: CSAKTSGSYNEQFF. In nucleotides, the CDR3 is TGCAGTGCTAAAACTAGCGGGTCTTACAATGAGCAGTTCTTC. This rearrangement joins TRBV20-1 to TRBJ2-1, with TRBD2 matching 9 bases. The junction had 5 bases not matched to a gene; V was cut back by 4 bases and J by 4 bases. CDR1 DFQATT and CDR2 SNEGSKA come from the germline V gene (reference sequence). The length of the CDR3 is 14 residues.

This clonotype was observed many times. The CDR3 DNA reads TGTGCCAGCAATAGACAGGACACCTCTGGGGCCAACGTCCTGACTTTC. It is translated as CASNRQDTSGANVLTF. This rearrangement joins TRBV7-2 to TRBJ2-6, with D perhaps matching TRBD1 (6 bases). Germline CDR1 SGHTA, CDR2 FQGNSA. The CDR3 is made up of 16 amino acids. The germline V and J ends were trimmed by 7 bases and 0 bases, with 13 bases remaining between them.

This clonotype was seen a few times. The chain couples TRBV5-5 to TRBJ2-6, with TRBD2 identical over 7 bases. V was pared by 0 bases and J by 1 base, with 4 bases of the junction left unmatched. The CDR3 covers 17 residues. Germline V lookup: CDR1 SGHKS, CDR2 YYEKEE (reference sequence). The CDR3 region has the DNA TGTGCCAGCAGCTTGGCCTCGGGAGGTTCTGGGGCCAACGTCCTGACTTTC. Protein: CASSLASGGSGANVLTF.

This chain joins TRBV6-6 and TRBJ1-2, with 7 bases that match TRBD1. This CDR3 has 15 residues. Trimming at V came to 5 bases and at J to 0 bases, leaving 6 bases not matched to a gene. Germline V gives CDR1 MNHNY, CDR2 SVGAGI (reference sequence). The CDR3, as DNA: TGTGCCAGCAGTGATTCGGGACAGACTAACTATGGCTACACCTTC. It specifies CASSDSGQTNYGYTF.

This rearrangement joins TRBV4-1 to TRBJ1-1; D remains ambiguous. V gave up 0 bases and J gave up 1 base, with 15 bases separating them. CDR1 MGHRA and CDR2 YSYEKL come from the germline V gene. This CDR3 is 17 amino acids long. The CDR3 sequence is CASSQDPASGPNTEAFF. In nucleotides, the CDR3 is TGCGCCAGCAGCCAAGACCCCGCATCCGGTCCGAACACTGAAGCTTTCTTT.

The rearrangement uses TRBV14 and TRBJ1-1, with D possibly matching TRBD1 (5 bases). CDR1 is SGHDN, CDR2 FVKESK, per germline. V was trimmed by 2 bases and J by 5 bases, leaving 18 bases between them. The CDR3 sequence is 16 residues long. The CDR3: CASSQRGLGGGTEAFF. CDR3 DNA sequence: TGTGCCAGCAGCCAAAGGGGCCTCGGGGGGGGGACTGAAGCTTTCTTT.

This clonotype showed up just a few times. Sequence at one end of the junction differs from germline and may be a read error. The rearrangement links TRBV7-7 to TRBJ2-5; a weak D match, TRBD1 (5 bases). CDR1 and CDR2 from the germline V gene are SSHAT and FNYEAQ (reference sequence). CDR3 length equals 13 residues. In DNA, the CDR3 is TGTGCTAGCAGCACCCGACAGTTAGAGACCCAGTACTTC. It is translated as CASSTRQLETQYF.

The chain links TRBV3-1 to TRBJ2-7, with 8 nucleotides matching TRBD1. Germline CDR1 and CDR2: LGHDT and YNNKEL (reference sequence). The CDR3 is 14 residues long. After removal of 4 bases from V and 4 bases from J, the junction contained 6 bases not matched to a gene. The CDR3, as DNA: TGTGCCAGCAGCCGGACAGGGACCCAATACGAGCAGTACTTC. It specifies CASSRTGTQYEQYF.

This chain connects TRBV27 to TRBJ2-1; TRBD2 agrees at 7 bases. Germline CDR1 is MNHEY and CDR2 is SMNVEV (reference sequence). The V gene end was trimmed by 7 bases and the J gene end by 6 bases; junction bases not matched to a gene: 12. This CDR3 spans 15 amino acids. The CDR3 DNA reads TGTGCCAGCAACAAAGCGGGATCTCGGGCCAATGAGCAGTTCTTC. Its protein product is CASNKAGSRANEQFF.

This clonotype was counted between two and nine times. DNA for the CDR3: TGTGCCAGCAGTCAGTTGATCGTGGAGACCCAGTACTTC. This codes for CASSQLIVETQYF. This chain connects TRBV28 to TRBJ2-5; unclear D gene. This CDR3 region has 13 residues. The V end lost 5 bases, the J end lost 5 bases, and 12 bases lay between the germline ends. Germline V gives CDR1 MDHEN, CDR2 SYDVKM.

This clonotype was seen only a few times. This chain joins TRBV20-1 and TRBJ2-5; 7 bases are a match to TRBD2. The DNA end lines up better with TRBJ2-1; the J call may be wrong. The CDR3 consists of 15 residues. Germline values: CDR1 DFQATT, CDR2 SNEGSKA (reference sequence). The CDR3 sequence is CSARVVGTTHNEQFF. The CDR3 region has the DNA TGCAGTGCTAGAGTTGTCGGGACTACCCACAATGAGCAGTTCTTC.

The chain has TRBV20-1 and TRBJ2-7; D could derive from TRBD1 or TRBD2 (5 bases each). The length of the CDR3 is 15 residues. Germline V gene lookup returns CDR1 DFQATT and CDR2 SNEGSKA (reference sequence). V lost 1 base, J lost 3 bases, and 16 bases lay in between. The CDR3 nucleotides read TGCAGTGCTAGAGGGGGGTACTATAATGTCTACGAGCAGTACTTC. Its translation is CSARGGYYNVYEQYF.

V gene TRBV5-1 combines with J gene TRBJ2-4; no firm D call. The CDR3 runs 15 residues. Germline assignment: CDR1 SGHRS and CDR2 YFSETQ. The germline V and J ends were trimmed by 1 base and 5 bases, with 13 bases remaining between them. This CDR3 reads CASSLTPSFENIQYF. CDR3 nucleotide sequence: TGCGCCAGCAGCTTGACCCCCTCTTTCGAAAACATTCAGTACTTC.

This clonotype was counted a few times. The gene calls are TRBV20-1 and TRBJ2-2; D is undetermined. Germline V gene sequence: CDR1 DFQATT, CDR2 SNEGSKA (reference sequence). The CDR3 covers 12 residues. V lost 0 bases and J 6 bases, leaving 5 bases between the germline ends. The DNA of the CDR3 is TGCAGTGCTAGAGATAACGCCGGGGAGCTGTTTTTT. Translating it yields CSARDNAGELFF.

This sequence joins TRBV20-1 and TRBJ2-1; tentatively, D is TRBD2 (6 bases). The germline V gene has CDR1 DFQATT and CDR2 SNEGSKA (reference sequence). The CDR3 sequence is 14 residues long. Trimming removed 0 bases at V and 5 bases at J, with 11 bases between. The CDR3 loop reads CSARDSRGHNEQFF. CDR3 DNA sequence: TGCAGTGCTAGAGATTCGCGGGGACACAATGAGCAGTTCTTC.

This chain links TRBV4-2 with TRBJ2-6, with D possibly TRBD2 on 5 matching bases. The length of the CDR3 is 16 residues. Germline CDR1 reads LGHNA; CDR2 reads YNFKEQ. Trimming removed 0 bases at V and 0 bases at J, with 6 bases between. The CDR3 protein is CASSQDGLSGANVLTF. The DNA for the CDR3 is TGTGCCAGCAGCCAAGATGGACTCTCTGGGGCCAACGTCCTGACTTTC.

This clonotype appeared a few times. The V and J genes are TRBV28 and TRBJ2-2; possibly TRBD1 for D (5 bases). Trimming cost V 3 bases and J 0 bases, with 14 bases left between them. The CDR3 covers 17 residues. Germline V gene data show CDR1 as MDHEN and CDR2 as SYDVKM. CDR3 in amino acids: CASSFEGHSANTGELFF. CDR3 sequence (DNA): TGTGCCAGCAGTTTCGAAGGACACAGTGCGAACACCGGGGAGCTGTTTTTT.

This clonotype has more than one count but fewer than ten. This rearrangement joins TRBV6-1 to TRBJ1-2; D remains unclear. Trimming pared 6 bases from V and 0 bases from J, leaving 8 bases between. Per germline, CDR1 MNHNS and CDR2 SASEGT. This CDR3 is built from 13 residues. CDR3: CASRGVANYGYTF. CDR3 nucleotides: TGTGCCAGCAGGGGAGTAGCTAACTATGGCTACACCTTC.

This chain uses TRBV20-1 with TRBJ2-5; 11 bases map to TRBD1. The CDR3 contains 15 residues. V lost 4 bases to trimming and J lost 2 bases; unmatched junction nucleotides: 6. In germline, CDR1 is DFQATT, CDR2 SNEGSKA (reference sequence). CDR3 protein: CSAKGQGAGQETQYF. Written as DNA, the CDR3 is TGCAGTGCTAAAGGACAGGGGGCTGGGCAAGAGACCCAGTACTTC.

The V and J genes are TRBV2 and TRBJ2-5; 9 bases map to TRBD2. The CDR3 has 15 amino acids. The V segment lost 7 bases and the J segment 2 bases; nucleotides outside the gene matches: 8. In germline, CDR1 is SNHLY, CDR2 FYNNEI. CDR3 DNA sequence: TGTGCCAGCAAGAGGCGGGAGGGGAGTCAAGAGACCCAGTACTTC. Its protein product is CASKRREGSQETQYF.

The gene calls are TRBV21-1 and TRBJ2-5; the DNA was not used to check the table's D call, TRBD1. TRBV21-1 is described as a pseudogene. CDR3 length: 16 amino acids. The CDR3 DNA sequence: TGTGCCAGCAGCAAACGCAGGGACAGGGGAGGAGAGACCCAGTACTTC. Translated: CASSKRRDRGGETQYF.

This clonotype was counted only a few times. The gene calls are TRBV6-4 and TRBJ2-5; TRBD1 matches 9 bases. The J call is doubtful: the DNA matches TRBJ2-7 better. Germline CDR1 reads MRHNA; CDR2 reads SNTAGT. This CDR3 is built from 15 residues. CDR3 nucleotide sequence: TGTGCCAGCAGTGACAGGGGACAGGGTCCCTACGAGCAGTACTTC. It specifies CASSDRGQGPYEQYF.